A selection of T cell receptor beta chains follows, all from one sample in a study of human T cells and chemical hapten exposure. One entry per CDR3 protein, called by TCRdb with MiXCR from the RACE reads. This sample has about 350,000 distinct CDR3 sequences; 5.5% occur once, and the top ten carry approximately 8.2%. The sample here was whole blood, taken in connection with sensitization to the hapten diphenylcyclopropenone (DPC). The source of these receptors is a woman aged 18-35 years with alopecia areata. Some clones in this sample may be carry-over from other donors' samples. Both conserved end residues are part of each CDR3. The order of the fields is CDR3 length, J gene, clone size, D gene, V gene, CDR3 DNA, CDR3 protein. D genes are given only for firm matches. Clone size appears in some rows only: once, few, many, or a class for an expanded clone.

len: 14; j_gene: TRBJ2-3; abundance: NA; d_gene: NA; v_gene: TRBV5-1; CDR3nt: TGCGCCAGCAGGGGACGGGGATTCACAGATACGCAGTATTTT; CDR3aa: CASRGRGFTDTQYF
len: 16; j_gene: TRBJ2-3; abundance: NA; d_gene: NA; v_gene: TRBV5-1; CDR3nt: TGCGCCAGCAGAGAGAGCGGTTACCTTAGCACAGATACGCAGTATTTT; CDR3aa: CASRESGYLSTDTQYF
len: 12; j_gene: TRBJ1-3; abundance: NA; d_gene: NA; v_gene: TRBV29-1; CDR3nt: TGCAGCGTTAAAACTGAGGGAAACACCATATATTTT; CDR3aa: CSVKTEGNTIYF
len: 18; j_gene: TRBJ1-5; abundance: many; d_gene: NA; v_gene: TRBV6-2/TRBV6-3; CDR3nt: TGTGCCAGCAGTCGCGACAGGCCCCGCGTTTATAGCAATCAGCCCCAGCATTTT; CDR3aa: CASSRDRPRVYSNQPQHF
len: 18; j_gene: TRBJ2-3; abundance: few; d_gene: TRBD2; v_gene: TRBV29-1; CDR3nt: TGCAGCGTTTCCTCGCTAGCGGGGGGTCGATCTAGCACAGATACGCAGTATTTT; CDR3aa: CSVSSLAGGRSSTDTQYF
len: 14; j_gene: TRBJ2-5; abundance: NA; d_gene: NA; v_gene: TRBV6-2/TRBV6-3; CDR3nt: TGTGCCAGCAGCCTTTCCTCTGGCGCAGAGACCCAGTACTTC; CDR3aa: CASSLSSGAETQYF
len: 13; j_gene: TRBJ2-3; abundance: NA; d_gene: NA; v_gene: TRBV20-1; CDR3nt: TGCAGTCCCCTAGCGACCCATCAGGATACGCAGTATTTT; CDR3aa: CSPLATHQDTQYF
len: 17; j_gene: TRBJ1-3; abundance: few; d_gene: NA; v_gene: TRBV4-1; CDR3nt: TGCGCCAGCAGCCAAGATTCAGCAGGTCTCTCTGGAAACACCATATATTTT; CDR3aa: CASSQDSAGLSGNTIYF
len: 15; j_gene: TRBJ2-2; abundance: many; d_gene: NA; v_gene: TRBV24-1; CDR3nt: TGTGCCACCAGCGAAGCAGGACAGTTGACCGGGGAGCTGTTTTTT; CDR3aa: CATSEAGQLTGELFF
len: 14; j_gene: TRBJ1-2; abundance: NA; d_gene: NA; v_gene: TRBV6-2/TRBV6-3; CDR3nt: TGTGCCAGCAGTTACGGTATGAGGAACTATGGCTACACCTTC; CDR3aa: CASSYGMRNYGYTF
len: 17; j_gene: TRBJ2-7; abundance: many; d_gene: NA; v_gene: TRBV4-3; CDR3nt: TGCGCCAGCAGCCAAGATGGAGGGAGGGACAACTCCTACGAGCAGTACTTC; CDR3aa: CASSQDGGRDNSYEQYF
len: 16; j_gene: TRBJ2-7; abundance: NA; d_gene: NA; v_gene: TRBV15; CDR3nt: TGTGCCACCAGCAGTATACCCGGGACAATCTCCTACGAGCAGTACTTC; CDR3aa: CATSSIPGTISYEQYF
len: 15; j_gene: TRBJ2-7; abundance: NA; d_gene: NA; v_gene: TRBV29-1; CDR3nt: TGCAGCGTTGAAGCAGAGGGCGTCGACTCCTACGAGCAGTACTTC; CDR3aa: CSVEAEGVDSYEQYF
len: 14; j_gene: TRBJ2-7; abundance: few; d_gene: NA; v_gene: TRBV29-1; CDR3nt: TGCAGCGTTGAAACGGCGGGGACCACCTACGAGCAGTACTTC; CDR3aa: CSVETAGTTYEQYF
len: 13; j_gene: TRBJ2-1; abundance: few; d_gene: TRBD1; v_gene: TRBV14; CDR3nt: TGTGCCTCGACAGGGGCCGGAAGGATGGAGCAGTTCTTC; CDR3aa: CASTGAGRMEQFF
len: 15; j_gene: TRBJ1-1; abundance: few; d_gene: NA; v_gene: TRBV6-2/TRBV6-3; CDR3nt: TGTGCCAGCAGAGGACAGAATCTTTACACTACTGAAGCTTTCTTT; CDR3aa: CASRGQNLYTTEAFF
len: 17; j_gene: TRBJ2-3; abundance: NA; d_gene: TRBD2; v_gene: TRBV6-2/TRBV6-3; CDR3nt: TGTGCCAGCCAAAAAAGACTAGCGGGGGATAGCACAGATACGCAGTATTTT; CDR3aa: CASQKRLAGDSTDTQYF
len: 17; j_gene: TRBJ2-7; abundance: few; d_gene: NA; v_gene: TRBV4-3; CDR3nt: TGCGCCAGCAGCCAAGATTTCCCTGGGACGAGGAATGGCGAGCAGTACTTC; CDR3aa: CASSQDFPGTRNGEQYF
len: 16; j_gene: TRBJ2-2; abundance: NA; d_gene: TRBD2; v_gene: TRBV5-1; CDR3nt: TGCGCCAGCAGCTTTCGACTAGCCTCGAACACCGGGGAGCTGTTTTTT; CDR3aa: CASSFRLASNTGELFF
len: 12; j_gene: TRBJ2-5; abundance: many; d_gene: NA; v_gene: TRBV2; CDR3nt: TGTGCCAGCCTGGGGGGCGGGGAGACCCAGTACTTC; CDR3aa: CASLGGGETQYF
len: 14; j_gene: TRBJ2-3; abundance: many; d_gene: NA; v_gene: TRBV6-2/TRBV6-3; CDR3nt: TGTGCCAGCAGTCCTCAAAGGCAGATGGATACGCAGTATTTT; CDR3aa: CASSPQRQMDTQYF
len: 15; j_gene: TRBJ1-6; abundance: many; d_gene: NA; v_gene: TRBV18; CDR3nt: TGTGCCAGCTCACTTGGACCCGGAAAGGATTCACCCCTCCACTTT; CDR3aa: CASSLGPGKDSPLHF
len: 18; j_gene: TRBJ1-1; abundance: many; d_gene: TRBD1; v_gene: TRBV3-1; CDR3nt: TGTGCCAGCAGCCAAGGGCGCATACAAAGGGACAGCCAATATAAAGCTTTCTTT; CDR3aa: CASSQGRIQRDSQYKAFF
len: 13; j_gene: TRBJ1-5; abundance: many; d_gene: NA; v_gene: TRBV12-5; CDR3nt: TGTGCTAGTGGTTTGGCCCGTAATCAGCCCCAGCATTTT; CDR3aa: CASGLARNQPQHF
len: 15; j_gene: TRBJ1-1; abundance: NA; d_gene: NA; v_gene: TRBV5-1; CDR3nt: TGCGCCAGCAGCTTGGGTGTCAGACTGAACACTGAAGCTTTCTTT; CDR3aa: CASSLGVRLNTEAFF
len: 12; j_gene: TRBJ2-1; abundance: many; d_gene: NA; v_gene: TRBV7-6; CDR3nt: TGTGCCAGCAGCTTAACAGGGCATGAGCAGTTCTTC; CDR3aa: CASSLTGHEQFF
len: 17; j_gene: TRBJ1-4; abundance: few; d_gene: NA; v_gene: TRBV6-2/TRBV6-3; CDR3nt: TGTGCCAGCAGTAGGGAGGGCAGGGCAACAACTAATGAAAAACTGTTTTTT; CDR3aa: CASSREGRATTNEKLFF
len: 14; j_gene: TRBJ1-6; abundance: many; d_gene: NA; v_gene: TRBV20-1; CDR3nt: TGCAGTGCTCGTTCAAGCTCCTATAATTCACCCCTCCACTTT; CDR3aa: CSARSSSYNSPLHF
len: 12; j_gene: TRBJ1-1; abundance: NA; d_gene: NA; v_gene: TRBV20-1; CDR3nt: TGCAGTGCTAGAGCATGGAGAACTGAAGCTTTCTTT; CDR3aa: CSARAWRTEAFF
len: 16; j_gene: TRBJ2-3; abundance: NA; d_gene: TRBD2; v_gene: TRBV11-2; CDR3nt: TGTGCCAGCAGCCGCGACGGGAGGTTGAGCACAGATACGCAGTATTTT; CDR3aa: CASSRDGRLSTDTQYF
len: 12; j_gene: TRBJ1-1; abundance: few; d_gene: NA; v_gene: TRBV7-9; CDR3nt: TGTGCCAGCAGCTTACAACGCCCCGAAGCTTTCTTT; CDR3aa: CASSLQRPEAFF
len: 13; j_gene: TRBJ2-1; abundance: few; d_gene: NA; v_gene: TRBV6-5; CDR3nt: TGTGCCAGCAGTCGGGACTCGGACTCGGAGGGGTTCTTC; CDR3aa: CASSRDSDSEGFF
len: 13; j_gene: TRBJ1-3; abundance: many; d_gene: NA; v_gene: TRBV29-1; CDR3nt: TGCAGCGTCGCCGCAGGGCCTGGAAACACCATATATTTT; CDR3aa: CSVAAGPGNTIYF
len: 13; j_gene: TRBJ2-3; abundance: many; d_gene: NA; v_gene: TRBV7-2; CDR3nt: TGTGCCAGCAGCAGCCCTACCGGAGATACGCAGTATTTT; CDR3aa: CASSSPTGDTQYF
len: 11; j_gene: TRBJ1-1; abundance: NA; d_gene: NA; v_gene: TRBV6-1; CDR3nt: TGTGCCAGCAGTGAAGCGGACAAGGCTTTCTTT; CDR3aa: CASSEADKAFF
len: 18; j_gene: TRBJ1-2; abundance: few; d_gene: NA; v_gene: TRBV7-2; CDR3nt: TGTGCCAGCAGCTTAGCGGTATCATTACAGGGAGCTAACTATGGCTACACCTTC; CDR3aa: CASSLAVSLQGANYGYTF
len: 14; j_gene: TRBJ2-7; abundance: many; d_gene: TRBD2; v_gene: TRBV10-3; CDR3nt: TGTGCCACCCGTCGGGGGGGCGACAGCTACGAGCAGTACTTC; CDR3aa: CATRRGGDSYEQYF
len: 16; j_gene: TRBJ1-1; abundance: NA; d_gene: NA; v_gene: TRBV12-3/TRBV12-4; CDR3nt: TGTGCCAGCAGCTTGGGCTTCCTAGTGGGTTACACTGAAGCTTTCTTT; CDR3aa: CASSLGFLVGYTEAFF
len: 15; j_gene: TRBJ1-4; abundance: NA; d_gene: NA; v_gene: TRBV12-3/TRBV12-4; CDR3nt: TGTGCCAGCAGTTTAGCAGGGACGGTCCCCGAAAAACTGTTTTTT; CDR3aa: CASSLAGTVPEKLFF
len: 14; j_gene: TRBJ2-3; abundance: few; d_gene: NA; v_gene: TRBV24-1; CDR3nt: TGTGCCACCACCGTCCCGGGACCGTCAGATACGCAGTATTTT; CDR3aa: CATTVPGPSDTQYF
len: 12; j_gene: TRBJ1-4; abundance: NA; d_gene: NA; v_gene: TRBV6-2/TRBV6-3; CDR3nt: TGTGCCAGCAGTTGGGGAAATGAAAAACTGTTTTTT; CDR3aa: CASSWGNEKLFF
len: 16; j_gene: TRBJ1-2; abundance: many; d_gene: NA; v_gene: TRBV6-2/TRBV6-3; CDR3nt: TGTGCCAGCAGTTACTCCCTGGACAGCGGGAACTATGGCTACACCTTC; CDR3aa: CASSYSLDSGNYGYTF
len: 14; j_gene: TRBJ1-3; abundance: many; d_gene: NA; v_gene: TRBV10-2; CDR3nt: TGCGCCAGCAGTTCCAGGGATAGTGGAAACACCATATATTTT; CDR3aa: CASSSRDSGNTIYF
len: 15; j_gene: TRBJ1-1; abundance: few; d_gene: TRBD1; v_gene: TRBV7-9; CDR3nt: TGTGCCAGCAGCTCCTACGGAGACAGGGGGACTGAAGCTTTCTTT; CDR3aa: CASSSYGDRGTEAFF
len: 14; j_gene: TRBJ1-2; abundance: NA; d_gene: TRBD1; v_gene: TRBV7-2; CDR3nt: TGTGCCAGCAGCACGGGACAGGGAGAGAGTGGCTACACCTTC; CDR3aa: CASSTGQGESGYTF
len: 16; j_gene: TRBJ1-5; abundance: NA; d_gene: NA; v_gene: TRBV7-9; CDR3nt: TGTGCCAGCAGCTTAACGAACAGGGCAGGTCGCCAGCCCCAGCATTTT; CDR3aa: CASSLTNRAGRQPQHF
len: 16; j_gene: TRBJ2-7; abundance: many; d_gene: NA; v_gene: TRBV4-2; CDR3nt: TGTGCCAGCAGCCAAGTCGCGGGGACCAGCTCCTACGAGCAGTACTTC; CDR3aa: CASSQVAGTSSYEQYF
len: 12; j_gene: TRBJ1-1; abundance: many; d_gene: NA; v_gene: TRBV3-1; CDR3nt: TGTGCCAGCAGCCACGGGGCTACTGAAGCTTTCTTT; CDR3aa: CASSHGATEAFF
len: 12; j_gene: TRBJ2-3; abundance: many; d_gene: NA; v_gene: TRBV2; CDR3nt: TGTGCCAGCGGGGCCCGGCCAGATACGCAGTATTTT; CDR3aa: CASGARPDTQYF
len: 17; j_gene: TRBJ1-3; abundance: once; d_gene: NA; v_gene: TRBV5-4; CDR3nt: TGTGCCAGCAGCTCCCCAGCCGTCAGGTGGGCTGGAAACACCATATATTTT; CDR3aa: CASSSPAVRWAGNTIYF